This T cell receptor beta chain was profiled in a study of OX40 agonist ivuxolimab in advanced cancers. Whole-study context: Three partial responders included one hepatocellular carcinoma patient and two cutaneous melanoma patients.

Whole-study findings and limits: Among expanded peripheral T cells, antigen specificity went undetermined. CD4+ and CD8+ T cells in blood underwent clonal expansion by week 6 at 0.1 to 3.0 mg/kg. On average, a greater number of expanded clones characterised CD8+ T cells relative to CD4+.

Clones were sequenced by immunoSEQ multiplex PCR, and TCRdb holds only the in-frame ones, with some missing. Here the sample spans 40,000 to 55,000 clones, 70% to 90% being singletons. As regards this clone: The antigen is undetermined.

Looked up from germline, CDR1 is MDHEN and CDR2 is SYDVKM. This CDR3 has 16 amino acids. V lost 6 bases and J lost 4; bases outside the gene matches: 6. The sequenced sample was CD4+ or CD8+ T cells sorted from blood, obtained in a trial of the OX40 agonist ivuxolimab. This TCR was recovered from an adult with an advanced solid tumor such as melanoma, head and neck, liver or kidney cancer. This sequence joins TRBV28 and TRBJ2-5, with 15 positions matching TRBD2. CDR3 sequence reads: CASSAPGLAGGETQYF. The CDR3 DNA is TGTGCCAGCAGCGCACCGGGACTAGCGGGAGGAGAGACCCAGTACTTC.